The present entry profiles one T cell receptor beta chain with its context. The PCR was carried out with 60 Vbeta primers and 13 Jbeta primers. Repertoires were generated with immunoSEQ multiplex PCR, while TCRdb's copy carries only in-frame clones and drops some. Among about 140,000 clones listed, 75% to 85% were seen once. The germline gives CDR1 SGDLS, CDR2 YYNGEE. Trimming took 0 bases from V and 5 from J, leaving 9 bases between them. This CDR3 region has 14 residues. This specimen comes from a study of cytomegalovirus exposure and HLA in healthy donors. The receptor's source is a woman in her forties or fifties in good health and CMV-seropositive. The specimen was PBMCs. The gene calls are TRBV9 and TRBJ1-3, with D uncertain. The CDR3 is CASSVAPERNTIYF. The CDR3 DNA follows: TGTGCCAGCAGCGTAGCTCCGGAGAGAAACACCATATATTTT.